A selection of T cell receptor beta chains follows, all from one sample in a study of human CD8 memory T cell subsets. Reanalyzing the 5' RACE reads, TCRdb keeps one entry per CDR3 protein, without DNA. The sample holds roughly 5,000 distinct CDR3 sequences. The sample was CD8+ T cells from PBMCs. Receptors were obtained from a human donor in good health. CDR3s include the opening cysteine and the closing phenylalanine or tryptophan. Fields, in order: V gene, clone size, J gene, CDR3 protein. Clone size is not always given. Where it is, it says once, few, many or a class for expanded clones.

TRBV6-5,.,TRBJ1-1,CASSYWDGEAFF
TRBV5-6,.,TRBJ2-5,CASSLAGFQETQYF
TRBV15,.,TRBJ2-7,CATSRVVGIEQYF
TRBV3-1,.,TRBJ2-1,CASSHLTSGGAGQFF
TRBV23-1,.,TRBJ2-7,CAQAWRSSYEQYF
TRBV3-1,.,TRBJ2-3,CASSRSTGEDTQYF
TRBV5-5,large,TRBJ2-7,CASTTSPGDTSYEQYF
TRBV6-4,.,TRBJ2-1,CASSAGTSGGDNEQFF
TRBV3-1,medium-sized,TRBJ2-3,CASSQFSRGPSTDTQYF
TRBV28,.,TRBJ1-1,CASQNEEGQMNTEAFF
TRBV2,medium-sized,TRBJ1-6,CATETGYNSPLHF
TRBV2,medium-sized,TRBJ2-1,CASSARTGINEQFF
TRBV11-2,medium-sized,TRBJ2-1,CASSPGGNYEQFF
TRBV2,medium-sized,TRBJ2-2,CASSTDRLAGNTGELFF
TRBV4-1,.,TRBJ2-7,CASSEDRGYEQYF
TRBV6-2/TRBV6-3,medium-sized,TRBJ2-3,CASRKVADDLTDTQYF
TRBV12-3/TRBV12-4,.,TRBJ2-1,CASSLFGSHNEQFF
TRBV5-1,.,TRBJ2-7,CASSLATGMGEQYF
TRBV11-1,.,TRBJ2-2,CASCQAGTDTGELFF
TRBV27,.,TRBJ2-7,CASSLSGRGWFYEQYF
TRBV11-2,medium-sized,TRBJ2-1,CASSLTSGVDEQFF
TRBV15,.,TRBJ2-5,CATSRDRDRGETQYF
TRBV7-2,medium-sized,TRBJ2-1,CATPSGTGATDAAYNEQFF
TRBV7-8,.,TRBJ2-3,CASSSAGGALPVDTQYF
TRBV5-1,.,TRBJ2-7,CASSLAVEAYEQYF
TRBV13,.,TRBJ2-3,CASSSTAGLAMDTQYF
TRBV29-1,.,TRBJ2-2,CSVEQANTGELFF
TRBV9,.,TRBJ1-5,CASSDGRGHQPQHF
TRBV12-5,.,TRBJ2-7,CASGLGVGYEQYF
TRBV20-1,.,TRBJ1-1,CSASAGGVTEAFF
TRBV10-1,.,TRBJ2-3,CASSESLAGGTDTQYF
TRBV11-2,.,TRBJ1-5,CASSLDADRNQPQHF
TRBV7-8,medium-sized,TRBJ2-3,CASSLSSGTAQYF
TRBV4-1,.,TRBJ2-1,CASSQDRNEQFF
TRBV7-9,.,TRBJ2-4,CASRAAGQSIQYF
TRBV6-4,.,TRBJ2-2,CASSAGNTGELFF
TRBV5-1,.,TRBJ1-1,CASSLASGSTEAFF
TRBV4-2,.,TRBJ1-5,CASSQDNNQPQHF
TRBV10-1,.,TRBJ2-1,CASSDQRLADNEQFF
TRBV12-3/TRBV12-4,.,TRBJ2-1,CASSFDPLIILAGKNEQFF
TRBV6-1,.,TRBJ2-3,CASSEFGFRGVDTQYF
TRBV23-1,.,TRBJ2-3,CASPPQASGASYTDTQYF
TRBV13,.,TRBJ2-3,CASSSRDRGRDTQYF
TRBV7-8,.,TRBJ2-3,CASSLPRASGSGDTQYF
TRBV29-1,medium-sized,TRBJ2-7,CSVEADSGRAGYEQYF
TRBV14,.,TRBJ2-5,CASSHWGQETQYF
TRBV28,.,TRBJ2-3,CASSPAWDTQYF
TRBV2,.,TRBJ2-2,CASSDVEGAVTGELFF
TRBV2,.,TRBJ2-7,CASSETGYNEQYF